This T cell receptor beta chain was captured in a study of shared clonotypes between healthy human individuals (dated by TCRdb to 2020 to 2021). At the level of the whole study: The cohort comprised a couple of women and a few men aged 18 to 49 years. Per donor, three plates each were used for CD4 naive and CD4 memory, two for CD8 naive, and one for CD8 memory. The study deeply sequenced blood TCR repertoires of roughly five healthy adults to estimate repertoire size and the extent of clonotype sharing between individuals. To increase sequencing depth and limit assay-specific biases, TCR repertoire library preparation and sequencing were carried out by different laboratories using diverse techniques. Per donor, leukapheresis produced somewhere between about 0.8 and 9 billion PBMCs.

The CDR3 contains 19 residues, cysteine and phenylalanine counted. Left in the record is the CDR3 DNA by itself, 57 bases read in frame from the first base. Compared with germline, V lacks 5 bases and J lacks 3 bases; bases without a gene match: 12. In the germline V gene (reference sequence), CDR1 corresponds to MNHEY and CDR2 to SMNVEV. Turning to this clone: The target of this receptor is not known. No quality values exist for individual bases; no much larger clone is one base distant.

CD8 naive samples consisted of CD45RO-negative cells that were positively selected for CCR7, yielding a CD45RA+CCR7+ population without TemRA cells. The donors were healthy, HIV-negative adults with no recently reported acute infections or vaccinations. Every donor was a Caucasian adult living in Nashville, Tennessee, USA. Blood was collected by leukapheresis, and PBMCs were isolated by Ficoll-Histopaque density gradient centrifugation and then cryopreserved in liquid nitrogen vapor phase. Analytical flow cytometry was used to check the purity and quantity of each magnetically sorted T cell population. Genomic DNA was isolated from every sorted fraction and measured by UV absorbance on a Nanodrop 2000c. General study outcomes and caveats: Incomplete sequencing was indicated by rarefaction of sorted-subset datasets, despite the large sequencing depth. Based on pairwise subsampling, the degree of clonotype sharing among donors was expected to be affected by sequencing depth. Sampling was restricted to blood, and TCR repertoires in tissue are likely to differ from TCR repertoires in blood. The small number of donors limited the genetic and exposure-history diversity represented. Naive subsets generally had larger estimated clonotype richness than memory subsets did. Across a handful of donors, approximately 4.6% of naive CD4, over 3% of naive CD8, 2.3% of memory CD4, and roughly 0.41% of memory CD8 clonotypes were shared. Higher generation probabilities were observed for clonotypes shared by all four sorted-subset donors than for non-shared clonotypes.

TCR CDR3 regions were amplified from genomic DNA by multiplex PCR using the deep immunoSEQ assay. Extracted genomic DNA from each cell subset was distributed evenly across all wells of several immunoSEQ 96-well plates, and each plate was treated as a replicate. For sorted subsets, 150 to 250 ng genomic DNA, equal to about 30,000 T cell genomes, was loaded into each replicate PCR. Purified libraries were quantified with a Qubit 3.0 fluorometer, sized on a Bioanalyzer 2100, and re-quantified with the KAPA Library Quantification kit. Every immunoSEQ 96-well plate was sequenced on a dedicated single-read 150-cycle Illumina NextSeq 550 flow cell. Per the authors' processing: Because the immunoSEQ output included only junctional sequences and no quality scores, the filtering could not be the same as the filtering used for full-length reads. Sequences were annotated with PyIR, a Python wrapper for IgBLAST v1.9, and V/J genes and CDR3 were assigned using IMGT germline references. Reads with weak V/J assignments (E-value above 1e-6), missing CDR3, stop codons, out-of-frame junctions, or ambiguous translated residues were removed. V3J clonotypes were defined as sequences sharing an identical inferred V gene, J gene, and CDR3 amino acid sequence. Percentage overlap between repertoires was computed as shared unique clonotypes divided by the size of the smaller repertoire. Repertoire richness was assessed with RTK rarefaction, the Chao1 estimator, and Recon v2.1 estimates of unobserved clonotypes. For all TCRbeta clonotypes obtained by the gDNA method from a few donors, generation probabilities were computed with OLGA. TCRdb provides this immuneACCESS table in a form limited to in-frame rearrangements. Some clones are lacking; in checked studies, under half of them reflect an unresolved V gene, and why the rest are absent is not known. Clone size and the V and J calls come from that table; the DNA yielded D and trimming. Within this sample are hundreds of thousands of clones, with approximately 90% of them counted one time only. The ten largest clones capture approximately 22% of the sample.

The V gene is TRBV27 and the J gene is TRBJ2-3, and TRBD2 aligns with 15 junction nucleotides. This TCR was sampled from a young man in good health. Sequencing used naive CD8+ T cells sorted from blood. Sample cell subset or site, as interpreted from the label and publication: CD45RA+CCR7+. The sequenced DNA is TGTGCCAGCAGTCCCCTTGGACTAGCGGGAGGGGGGAGGACAGATACGCAGTATTTT. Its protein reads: CASSPLGLAGGGRTDTQYF.